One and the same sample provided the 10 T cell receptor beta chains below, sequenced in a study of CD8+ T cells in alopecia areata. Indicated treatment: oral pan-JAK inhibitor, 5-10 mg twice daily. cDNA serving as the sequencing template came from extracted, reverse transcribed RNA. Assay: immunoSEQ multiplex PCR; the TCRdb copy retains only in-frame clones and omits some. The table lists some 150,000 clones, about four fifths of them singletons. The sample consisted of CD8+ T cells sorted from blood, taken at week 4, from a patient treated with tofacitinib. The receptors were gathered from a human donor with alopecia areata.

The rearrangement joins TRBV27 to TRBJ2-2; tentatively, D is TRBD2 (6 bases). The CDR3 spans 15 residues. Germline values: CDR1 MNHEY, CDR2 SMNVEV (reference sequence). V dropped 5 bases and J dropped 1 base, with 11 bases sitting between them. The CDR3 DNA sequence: TGTGCCAGCAGTCCGGGGACTTTGAACACCGGGGAGCTGTTTTTT. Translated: CASSPGTLNTGELFF.

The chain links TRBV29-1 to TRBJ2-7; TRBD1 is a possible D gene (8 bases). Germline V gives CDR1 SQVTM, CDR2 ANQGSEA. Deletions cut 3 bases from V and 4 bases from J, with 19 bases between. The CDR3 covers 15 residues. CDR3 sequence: CSVDGGGQGGYEQYF. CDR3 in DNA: TGCAGCGTTGATGGTGGAGGACAGGGAGGGTACGAGCAGTACTTC.

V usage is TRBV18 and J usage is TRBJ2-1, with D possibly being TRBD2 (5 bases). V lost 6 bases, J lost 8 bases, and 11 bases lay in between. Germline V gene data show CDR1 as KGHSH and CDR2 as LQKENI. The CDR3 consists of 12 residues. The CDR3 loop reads CASSPSTYEQFF. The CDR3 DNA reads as TGTGCCAGCTCCCCTAGCACCTATGAGCAGTTCTTC.

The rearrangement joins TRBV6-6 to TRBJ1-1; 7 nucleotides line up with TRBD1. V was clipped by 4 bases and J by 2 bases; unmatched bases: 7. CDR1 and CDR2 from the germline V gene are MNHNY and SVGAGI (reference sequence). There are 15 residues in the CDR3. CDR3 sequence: CASSFSRDRNTEAFF. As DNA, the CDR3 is TGTGCCAGCAGTTTTTCCAGGGACAGAAACACTGAAGCTTTCTTT.

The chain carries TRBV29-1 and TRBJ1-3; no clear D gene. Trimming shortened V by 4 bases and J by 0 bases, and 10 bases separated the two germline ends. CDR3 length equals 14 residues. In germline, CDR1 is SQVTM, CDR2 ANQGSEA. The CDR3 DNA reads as TGCAGCGTTGTTGACCTAGCCTCTGGAAACACCATATATTTT. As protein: CSVVDLASGNTIYF. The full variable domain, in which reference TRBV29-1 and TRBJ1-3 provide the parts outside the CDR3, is SAVISQKPSRDICQRGTSLTIQCQVDSQVTMMFWYRQQPGQSLTLIATANQGSEATYESGFVIDKFPISRPNLTFSTLTVSNMSPEDSSIYLCSVVDLASGNTIYFGEGSWLTVV.

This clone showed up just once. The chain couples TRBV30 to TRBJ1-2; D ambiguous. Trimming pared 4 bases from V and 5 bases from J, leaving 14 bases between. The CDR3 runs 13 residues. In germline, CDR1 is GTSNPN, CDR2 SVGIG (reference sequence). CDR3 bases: TGTGCCTGGACCTTGTGGGGTTGGTATGGCTACACCTTC. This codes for CAWTLWGWYGYTF.

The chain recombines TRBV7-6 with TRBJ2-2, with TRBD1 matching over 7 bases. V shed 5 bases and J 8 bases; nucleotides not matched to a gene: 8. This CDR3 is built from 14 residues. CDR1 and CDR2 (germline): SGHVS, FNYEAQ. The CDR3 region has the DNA TGTGCCAGCAGCATAGGGACAGCCCAAGGGGAGCTGTTTTTT. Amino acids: CASSIGTAQGELFF.

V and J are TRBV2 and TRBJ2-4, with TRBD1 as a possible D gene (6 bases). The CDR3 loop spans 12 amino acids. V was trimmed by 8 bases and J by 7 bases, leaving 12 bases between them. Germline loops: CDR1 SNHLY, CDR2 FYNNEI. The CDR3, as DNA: TGTGCCAGCTTAACAGGGTTTAACATTCAGTACTTC. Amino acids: CASLTGFNIQYF.

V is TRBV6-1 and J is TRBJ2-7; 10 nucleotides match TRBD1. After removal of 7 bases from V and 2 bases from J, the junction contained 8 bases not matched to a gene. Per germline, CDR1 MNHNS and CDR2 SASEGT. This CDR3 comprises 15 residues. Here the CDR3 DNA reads TGTGCCAGCAATGAGGGACAGGGGTTCCCCTACGAGCAGTACTTC. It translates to CASNEGQGFPYEQYF.

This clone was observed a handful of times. CDR3 DNA sequence: TGCGCCAGCAGCTTTAGCGGGGGGGCCCCAAATGAGCAGTTCTTC. Amino acid sequence: CASSFSGGAPNEQFF. The chain couples TRBV5-1 to TRBJ2-1; the match to TRBD2 covers 11 bases. J was trimmed by 7 bases and V by 2 bases; bases with no gene match: 5. Germline-derived CDR1 and CDR2 are SGHRS and YFSETQ. The CDR3 has 15 residues.